This passage covers 21 T cell receptor beta chains from one sample sequenced in a study of OX40 agonist ivuxolimab in advanced cancers. TCRdb's table, derived via immunoSEQ multiplex PCR, lists solely in-frame clones and lacks some. The profile shows 99,000 or so clones, 91% of them singletons. This specimen was CD4+ or CD8+ T cells sorted from blood, taken in a trial of the OX40 agonist ivuxolimab. These receptors all come from an adult with an advanced solid tumor such as melanoma, head and neck, liver or kidney cancer.

The V and J genes are TRBV7-2 and TRBJ1-5, with TRBD1 as a possible D gene (5 bases). V shed 1 base and J shed 0 bases, with 13 bases lying between them. Germline values: CDR1 SGHTA, CDR2 FQGNSA. This CDR3 is 17 amino acids long. The CDR3 region has the DNA TGTGCCAGCAGCTTAGAGTTTGGGGGATATAGCAATCAGCCCCAGCATTTT. Its protein is CASSLEFGGYSNQPQHF.

As to this clone: The sample holds other DNA sequences that translate to the same CDR3. V and J are TRBV11-2 and TRBJ2-3; D call uncertain. Looked up from germline, CDR1 is SGHAT and CDR2 is FQNNGV. Deletions cut 1 base from V and 4 bases from J, with 6 bases between. This CDR3 has 13 amino acids. The CDR3 DNA reads as TGTGCCAGCAGCTTAGGGCTCGCAGATACGCAGTATTTT. It codes for CASSLGLADTQYF.

The rearrangement joins TRBV4-3 to TRBJ2-6; perhaps TRBD1 as D (6 bases). V was trimmed by 1 base and J by 2 bases, leaving 6 bases between them. This CDR3 is 15 amino acids long. The germline V gene has CDR1 LGHNA and CDR2 YSLEER. The CDR3 reads CASSQGQAGANVLTF. The CDR3 nucleotides are TGCGCCAGCAGCCAAGGACAGGCTGGGGCCAACGTCCTGACTTTC.

The rearrangement links TRBV19 to TRBJ2-5; 9 bases agree with TRBD1. The CDR3 length is 16 residues. The V segment lost 3 bases and the J segment 5 bases; nucleotides outside the gene matches: 10. Germline lookup yields CDR1 LNHDA and CDR2 SQIVND (reference sequence). The CDR3 reads CASSIGTGTLQETQYF. CDR3 coding DNA: TGTGCCAGTAGTATTGGGACAGGGACATTACAGGAGACCCAGTACTTC.

The gene calls are TRBV9 and TRBJ2-5; D unclear. The CDR3 is 11 residues long. Germline assignment: CDR1 SGDLS and CDR2 YYNGEE. V lost 3 bases and J lost 5, with 5 bases in between. CDR3: CASSDRETQYF. In DNA form, the CDR3 reads TGTGCCAGCAGCGATCGGGAGACCCAGTACTTC.

The J gene is TRBJ1-1, the V gene TRBV7-9; a weak D match, TRBD1 (5 bases). This CDR3 has 14 amino acids. Trimming left V 2 bases short and J 8 bases short, with 15 bases between. Germline CDR1 is SEHNR and CDR2 is FQNEAQ (reference sequence). The CDR3 is CASSLSQGSSEAFF. The CDR3 DNA follows: TGTGCCAGCAGCTTAAGCCAGGGAAGCTCAGAAGCTTTCTTT. The complete variable domain, with remaining parts taken from reference TRBV7-9 and TRBJ1-1, reads DTGVSQNPRHKITKRGQNVTFRCDPISEHNRLYWYRQTLGQGPEFLTYFQNEAQLEKSRLLSDRFSAERPKGSFSTLEIQRTEQGDSAMYLCASSLSQGSSEAFFGQGTRLTVV.

V gene TRBV28 combines with J gene TRBJ2-3; 7 bases align to TRBD2. CDR1 MDHEN and CDR2 SYDVKM come from the germline V gene. The CDR3 is made up of 18 amino acids. Trimming removed 2 bases from V and 2 bases from J; junction bases left unmatched: 13. The CDR3 sequence is CASSLQGSLAVTTDTQYF. In nucleotides, the CDR3 is TGTGCCAGCAGTTTACAGGGATCCCTAGCGGTTACCACAGATACGCAGTATTTT.

This clone came up once. The V gene is TRBV2, the J gene TRBJ1-1; a possible D gene is TRBD1 (5 bases). This CDR3 spans 13 amino acids. Germline CDR1 reads SNHLY; CDR2 reads FYNNEI. V was trimmed by 6 bases and J by 1 base, leaving 9 bases between them. The CDR3 loop is CASRNRKNTEAFF. In DNA form, the CDR3 reads TGTGCCAGCAGAAACAGGAAGAACACTGAAGCTTTCTTT.

This clone was recorded once. The rearrangement joins TRBV6-5 to TRBJ1-3, with D tentatively TRBD1 (5 bases). Germline V lookup: CDR1 MNHEY, CDR2 SVGAGI. The CDR3 consists of 16 residues. The V end was cut by 4 bases, the J end by 2 bases, with 15 bases between. The CDR3 reads CASSFSTETPGNTIYF. Written as DNA, the CDR3 is TGTGCCAGCAGTTTTTCGACAGAAACGCCTGGAAACACCATATATTTT.

This chain uses TRBV19 with TRBJ2-5; 8 nucleotides align to TRBD2. Germline-derived CDR1 and CDR2 are LNHDA and SQIVND (reference sequence). The CDR3 is 20 amino acids. V lost 5 bases to trimming and J lost 1 base; unmatched junction nucleotides: 21. For the CDR3, the DNA is TGTGCCAGTAGTTCGAAGCGGGGGTGGGGAGTAGCGGGACGCCAAGAGACCCAGTACTTC. Protein product: CASSSKRGWGVAGRQETQYF. Supplemented by reference TRBV19 and TRBJ2-5, the full variable domain reads DGGITQSPKYLFRKEGQNVTLSCEQNLNHDAMYWYRQDPGQGLRLIYYSQIVNDFQKGDIAEGYSVSREKKESFPLTVTSAQKNPTAFYLCASSSKRGWGVAGRQETQYFGPGTRLLVL.

The chain is built from TRBV19 and TRBJ1-1; 7 nucleotides match TRBD1. CDR3 length equals 13 residues. The germline gives CDR1 LNHDA, CDR2 SQIVND (reference sequence). Germline trimming cut 3 bases from V and 11 bases from J; bases unmatched to any gene: 9. The chain's CDR3 is CASSIVRDSGAFF. CDR3 DNA sequence: TGTGCCAGTAGTATCGTCAGGGACAGCGGGGCTTTCTTT.

The chain couples TRBV5-1 to TRBJ1-3; D may be TRBD1 (5 bases). The CDR3 runs to 17 residues. Germline V gene sequence: CDR1 SGHRS, CDR2 YFSETQ. The V gene lost 0 bases and the J gene lost 1 base, with 14 bases spanning the gap. CDR3 bases: TGCGCCAGCAGCTTGGAGGGACGGTACCTTTCTGGAAACACCATATATTTT. It yields the protein CASSLEGRYLSGNTIYF. The full variable domain, in which reference TRBV5-1 and TRBJ1-3 provide the parts outside the CDR3, is KAGVTQTPRYLIKTRGQQVTLSCSPISGHRSVSWYQQTPGQGLQFLFEYFSETQRNKGNFPGRFSGRQFSNSRSEMNVSTLELGDSALYLCASSLEGRYLSGNTIYFGEGSWLTVV.

The sample holds one count of this clone. The V and J genes are TRBV19 and TRBJ2-7, with D maybe TRBD1 (5 bases). V lost 9 bases, J lost 3 bases, and 9 bases lay in between. The CDR3 is 11 amino acids. Per the germline V gene, CDR1 is LNHDA and CDR2 is SQIVND (reference sequence). CDR3 nucleotide sequence: TGTGCCAGCGCGCAGGGCTACGAGCAGTACTTC. This gives the protein CASAQGYEQYF.

The chain is built from TRBV2 and TRBJ1-3; D call uncertain. V lost 6 bases and J 4 bases, leaving 7 bases between the germline ends. The germline V gene has CDR1 SNHLY and CDR2 FYNNEI. This CDR3 spans 12 amino acids. The CDR3 DNA reads as TGTGCCAGCAGCTTCCAGGGAAACACCATATATTTT. It translates to CASSFQGNTIYF.

The V call is TRBV9, the J call TRBJ2-7; 9 bases map to TRBD2. V shed 0 bases and J 6 bases; nucleotides not matched to a gene: 7. Per the germline V gene, CDR1 is SGDLS and CDR2 is YYNGEE. The CDR3 totals 15 residues. CDR3 bases: TGTGCCAGCAGCGTAGAAGCTAGCGGGGCGAGCGAGCAGTACTTC. Amino acid sequence: CASSVEASGASEQYF.

This sequence joins TRBV5-1 and TRBJ2-5; a possible D gene is TRBD1 (5 bases). Germline values: CDR1 SGHRS, CDR2 YFSETQ. The CDR3 contains 15 residues. V shed 0 bases and J shed 4 bases, with 13 bases lying between them. CDR3 protein: CASSLGAGIGETQYF. CDR3 nucleotides: TGCGCCAGCAGCTTGGGAGCAGGGATTGGAGAGACCCAGTACTTC.

This chain uses TRBV28 with TRBJ2-5, with D hard to call. Between the trimmed V and J ends, which lost 4 bases and 1 base, there was a span of 7 bases. Germline-derived CDR1 and CDR2 are MDHEN and SYDVKM. The CDR3 extends over 13 amino acids. The CDR3 region has the DNA TGTGCCAGCAGTTCCGGCCCCCAAGAGACCCAGTACTTC. This translates into CASSSGPQETQYF.

The chain combines TRBV19 with TRBJ2-7, with D unresolved. Trimming cost V 4 bases and J 7 bases, with 20 bases left between them. This CDR3 comprises 15 residues. Germline CDR1 LNHDA, CDR2 SQIVND (reference sequence). CDR3 sequence (DNA): TGTGCCAGTAGTAACACCTTACAAGCCGCCGTGGAGCAGTACTTC. It encodes CASSNTLQAAVEQYF.

The chain carries TRBV28 and TRBJ2-7, with TRBD2 matching 14 bases. Germline V gene data show CDR1 as MDHEN and CDR2 as SYDVKM. The CDR3 has 16 amino acids. The junction had 5 bases not matched to a gene; V was cut back by 5 bases and J by 2 bases. The CDR3 nucleotides read TGTGCCAGCAGTCCCTCGGGACTAGCGGGAGCCTACGAGCAGTACTTC. This sequence encodes CASSPSGLAGAYEQYF.

V and J are TRBV9 and TRBJ2-3; D not resolved. The CDR3 runs 16 residues. Trimming stripped 2 bases from V and 0 bases from J, with 13 bases between. Germline V gene data show CDR1 as SGDLS and CDR2 as YYNGEE. CDR3 residues: CASSVYSYSSTDTQYF. The CDR3 coding sequence is TGTGCCAGCAGCGTGTACAGCTACTCTAGCACAGATACGCAGTATTTT.

This chain uses TRBV11-1 with TRBJ2-1; TRBD2 aligns across 10 bases. Germline lookup yields CDR1 SGHAT and CDR2 FQDESV (reference sequence). The CDR3 runs to 15 residues. Germline trimming cut 6 bases from V and 0 bases from J; bases unmatched to any gene: 2. CDR3 coding DNA: TGTGCCAGCAGACCTAGCGGGAGCTCCTACAATGAGCAGTTCTTC. Translated, it gives CASRPSGSSYNEQFF.